Listed below are T cell receptor beta chains from one sample, sequenced in a study of blood T cell repertoires in COVID-19. Assay: immunoSEQ multiplex PCR; the TCRdb copy retains only in-frame clones and omits some. The sample holds some 340,000 clones, about 89% seen once. The specimen was PBMCs or T cells enriched from blood (not recorded which). These receptors all come from a young woman who had recovered from COVID-19. Both conserved end residues are part of each CDR3. A D gene is named only where the DNA matches it firmly. Clone size is shown for a subset of rows, as once, few, many or a class of expanded clone.

v_call	d_call	cdr3_length	clone_size	j_call	cdr3_nt	cdr3_aa
TRBV2	TRBD1	15	-	TRBJ2-4	TGTGCCAGCAGGGGGGACAGTCAAGCCAAAAACATTCAGTACTTC	CASRGDSQAKNIQYF
TRBV7-9	-	14	-	TRBJ2-5	TGTGCCAGCAGCTTTAGCCTAAACGGCGAGACCCAGTACTTC	CASSFSLNGETQYF
TRBV6-1	TRBD2	15	-	TRBJ2-3	TGTGCCAGCAGTGAAGAAGCGGGGGGGGCAGATACGCAGTATTTT	CASSEEAGGADTQYF
TRBV28	-	13	-	TRBJ1-2	TGTGCCAGCAGTTTAAGCCGAATTAGAGGCTACACCTTC	CASSLSRIRGYTF
TRBV9	-	17	-	TRBJ2-3	TGTGCCAGCAGCGTTGCGGCTTCAGGTCCGGGAACAGATACGCAGTATTTT	CASSVAASGPGTDTQYF
TRBV12-5	TRBD1	14	-	TRBJ1-4	TGTGCTAGTGGTCGGACAGGAGGCAATGAAAAACTGTTTTTT	CASGRTGGNEKLFF
TRBV9	TRBD1	15	-	TRBJ2-3	TGTGCCAGCAGCGTAGGGACAGGGGGCACAGATACGCAGTATTTT	CASSVGTGGTDTQYF
TRBV27	TRBD1	16	-	TRBJ1-1	TGTGCCAGTATTAAAACAGGGGGCTTGGCGAACACTGAAGCTTTCTTT	CASIKTGGLANTEAFF
TRBV28	TRBD1	14	-	TRBJ1-4	TGTGCCAGCAGTTTAACAGGGGCTGTTGAAAAACTGTTTTTT	CASSLTGAVEKLFF
TRBV27	-	14	-	TRBJ2-6	TGTGCCAGCAGTTCCAGGACTGGGGCCAACGTCCTGACTTTC	CASSSRTGANVLTF
TRBV3-1/TRBV3-2	-	13	-	TRBJ2-1	TGTGCCAGCAGTGCCGTAGGGGGCAATGAGCAGTTCTTC	CASSAVGGNEQFF
TRBV4-1	TRBD2	16	-	TRBJ2-1	TGCGCCAGCAGCCCGGGGACTAGCGATATTCTTCTTGAGCAGTTCTTC	CASSPGTSDILLEQFF
TRBV4-2	TRBD2	16	-	TRBJ2-7	TGTGCCAGCAGCCAAGAGAGCGGGGGGACCTCCTACGAGCAGTACTTC	CASSQESGGTSYEQYF
TRBV7-9	TRBD1	14	-	TRBJ1-2	TGTGCCAGCAAGGAATCAGGGGGTGACTATGGCTACACCTTC	CASKESGGDYGYTF
TRBV19	TRBD1	15	-	TRBJ1-4	TGTGCCAGTAGGATGAACAGGGGGGCTAATGAAAAACTGTTTTTT	CASRMNRGANEKLFF
TRBV3-1/TRBV3-2	-	12	-	TRBJ1-2	TGTGCCAGCAGCCAATTGGGCGATGGCTACACCTTC	CASSQLGDGYTF
TRBV6-5	TRBD2	15	many	TRBJ2-2	TGTGCCAGCAGTTACCTTAGCGGGGTCGACGGGGAGCTGTTTTTT	CASSYLSGVDGELFF
TRBV10-3	-	14	once	TRBJ2-7	TGTGCCATCAGTGAGTCGGAGACCCCCTACGAGCAGTACTTC	CAISESETPYEQYF
TRBV11-2	TRBD1	17	-	TRBJ1-1	TGTGCCAGCAGCTTAGATTGGGGACAGGGGGCGAGGACTGAAGCTTTCTTT	CASSLDWGQGARTEAFF
TRBV12-5	-	14	-	TRBJ1-5	TGTGCTAGTGGTTTGGTTAGCAGGGAGGGGCCCCAGCATTTT	CASGLVSREGPQHF
TRBV7-2	TRBD2	15	-	TRBJ2-5	TGTGCCAGCAGCTCCCAGCGGGGGGGCCAGGAGACCCAGTACTTC	CASSSQRGGQETQYF
TRBV7-9	TRBD1	16	-	TRBJ1-2	TGTGCCAGCAGCTTGGCTAGGACAGGGGCGAGTGGTGGCTACACCTTC	CASSLARTGASGGYTF
TRBV7-9	-	14	few	TRBJ1-1	TGTGCCAGCAGCTTACAGGGCGGTGTCACTGAAGCTTTCTTT	CASSLQGGVTEAFF
TRBV28	-	12	once	TRBJ1-2	TGTGCCAGCGGAGTGAGGGTCGGCGGCTACACCTTC	CASGVRVGGYTF
TRBV9	TRBD1	14	-	TRBJ1-1	TGTGCCAGCAGCGCATGGGACAGCTACACTGAAGCTTTCTTT	CASSAWDSYTEAFF
TRBV28	-	13	few	TRBJ2-1	TGTGCCAGCAGTTCAGGGGCCTACAATGAGCAGTTCTTC	CASSSGAYNEQFF
TRBV19	-	14	-	TRBJ1-1	TGTGCCAGTAGTATAACCTCGAGGGAGACTGAAGCTTTCTTT	CASSITSRETEAFF
TRBV5-1	-	12	-	TRBJ1-1	TGCGCCAGCAGCGAGGGGAACACTGAAGCTTTCTTT	CASSEGNTEAFF
TRBV29-1	-	14	once	TRBJ1-2	TGCAGCGTCGCAGGAACCGGGACTCTGCGGGGCTACACCTTC	CSVAGTGTLRGYTF
TRBV28	-	15	-	TRBJ2-7	TGTGCCAGCAGTCCTTATTTCCCTTCACCTAGCGAGCAGTACTTC	CASSPYFPSPSEQYF
TRBV18	TRBD1	15	-	TRBJ1-1	TGTGCCAGCTCAGGGGGACAGGCGATGAACACTGAAGCTTTCTTT	CASSGGQAMNTEAFF